A selection of T cell receptor beta chains follows, all from one sample in a study of T cell responses to AZD1222 COVID-19 vaccine. Here immunoSEQ multiplex PCR was the method, and the copy in TCRdb shows in-frame clones only, minus some. The sample yields around 100,000 clones, 84% seen once. The material sequenced was peripheral blood, taken on day 0 of AZD1222 vaccination. The receptor source for this set is an adult in good health. CDR3s include the opening cysteine and the closing phenylalanine or tryptophan. D genes are given only for firm matches. Size values are once, few and many counts, or a class for expanded clones, and some rows have none.

cdr3_nt: TGTGCCAGCAGCTTTAGCACCTTCTCAGGGGATACGCAGTATTTT
cdr3_aa: CASSFSTFSGDTQYF
j_call: TRBJ2-3
d_call: NA
v_call: TRBV7-2
clone_size: NA

cdr3_nt: TGCAGCGTTACCTCACAGGGGGCTGAAGCTTTCTTT
cdr3_aa: CSVTSQGAEAFF
j_call: TRBJ1-1
d_call: TRBD1
v_call: TRBV29-1
clone_size: NA

cdr3_nt: TGTGCCAGCAGTTCCCGAACTAGTAACGAGCAGTACTTC
cdr3_aa: CASSSRTSNEQYF
j_call: TRBJ2-7
d_call: NA
v_call: TRBV6-5
clone_size: NA

cdr3_nt: TGTGCCAGCAGTTTGGGGGGAGGGAACAACTATGGCTACACCTTC
cdr3_aa: CASSLGGGNNYGYTF
j_call: TRBJ1-2
d_call: NA
v_call: TRBV28
clone_size: NA

cdr3_nt: TGTGCCAGCAGTTTAACTTCCGGGACTAGCGGGAGTAGCGAGCAGTACTTC
cdr3_aa: CASSLTSGTSGSSEQYF
j_call: TRBJ2-7
d_call: TRBD2
v_call: TRBV28
clone_size: few

cdr3_nt: TGTGCCAGCAGTTCCTTCCGGGACAGTGATAACTATGGCTACACCTTC
cdr3_aa: CASSSFRDSDNYGYTF
j_call: TRBJ1-2
d_call: TRBD1
v_call: TRBV6-5
clone_size: NA

cdr3_nt: TGTGCCAGCAGCCATCGAGGGGCGGTGGGGGAAAAACTGTTTTTT
cdr3_aa: CASSHRGAVGEKLFF
j_call: TRBJ1-4
d_call: NA
v_call: TRBV5-5
clone_size: NA

cdr3_nt: TGTGCCAGCAGCCTCGGCTATGTCGGCGGGGAGCTGTTTTTT
cdr3_aa: CASSLGYVGGELFF
j_call: TRBJ2-2
d_call: NA
v_call: TRBV3-1/TRBV3-2
clone_size: once

cdr3_nt: TGTGCCAGCAGTTTCGAGGATACGCAGTATTTT
cdr3_aa: CASSFEDTQYF
j_call: TRBJ2-3
d_call: NA
v_call: TRBV28
clone_size: NA

cdr3_nt: TGTGCCAGCAGCCAAGACCGGCTGGATACTTATGGCTACACCTTC
cdr3_aa: CASSQDRLDTYGYTF
j_call: TRBJ1-2
d_call: NA
v_call: TRBV3-1/TRBV3-2
clone_size: NA

cdr3_nt: TGCGCCAGCAGCTCCGGGGACGGGGAAGGAAACACCATATATTTT
cdr3_aa: CASSSGDGEGNTIYF
j_call: TRBJ1-3
d_call: NA
v_call: TRBV5-1
clone_size: NA

cdr3_nt: TGTGCCAGCAGCTTAGCGGGGGGGGAAGGAGAGACCCAGTACTTC
cdr3_aa: CASSLAGGEGETQYF
j_call: TRBJ2-5
d_call: TRBD2
v_call: TRBV7-2
clone_size: NA

cdr3_nt: TGTGCCAGCAGCCCCCGTATGGGCCAGGGGCCGTATAATTCACCCCTCCACTTT
cdr3_aa: CASSPRMGQGPYNSPLHF
j_call: TRBJ1-6
d_call: NA
v_call: TRBV7-9
clone_size: NA

cdr3_nt: TGTGCCAGCGGACCCCGCAACTATGGCTACACCTTC
cdr3_aa: CASGPRNYGYTF
j_call: TRBJ1-2
d_call: NA
v_call: TRBV28
clone_size: NA

cdr3_nt: TGTGCCAGCAGTCCTACCGGAGGCAGCTCACCCCTCCACTTT
cdr3_aa: CASSPTGGSSPLHF
j_call: TRBJ1-6
d_call: NA
v_call: TRBV6-4
clone_size: NA

cdr3_nt: TGTGCCAGTAAGAGACAGGTCCCAAGCAATCAGCCCCAGCATTTT
cdr3_aa: CASKRQVPSNQPQHF
j_call: TRBJ1-5
d_call: NA
v_call: TRBV19
clone_size: NA

cdr3_nt: TGTGCCAGCAGCCTGACTAGCGGGGGCCCGGTAAGCACAGATACGCAGTATTTT
cdr3_aa: CASSLTSGGPVSTDTQYF
j_call: TRBJ2-3
d_call: TRBD2
v_call: TRBV3-1/TRBV3-2
clone_size: NA

cdr3_nt: TGTGCCAGCAGTTACTCGATTACTTGGTCCTACGAGCAGTACTTC
cdr3_aa: CASSYSITWSYEQYF
j_call: TRBJ2-7
d_call: NA
v_call: TRBV6-2/TRBV6-3
clone_size: NA

cdr3_nt: TGCGCCAGCAGCTTCAACTTTTTAACAGATACGCAGTATTTT
cdr3_aa: CASSFNFLTDTQYF
j_call: TRBJ2-3
d_call: NA
v_call: TRBV5-1
clone_size: NA

cdr3_nt: TGTGCCAGCAGTTTCCCAGTCCGGTCCACCTACGAGCAGTACTTC
cdr3_aa: CASSFPVRSTYEQYF
j_call: TRBJ2-7
d_call: NA
v_call: TRBV28
clone_size: NA

cdr3_nt: TGTGCCAGCAGCTTCGGGACAGCTCTGAACACTGAAGCTTTCTTT
cdr3_aa: CASSFGTALNTEAFF
j_call: TRBJ1-1
d_call: TRBD1
v_call: TRBV5-4
clone_size: NA

cdr3_nt: TGTGCCAGCAGCCGGGACAGAGAGATGAACACTGAAGCTTTCTTT
cdr3_aa: CASSRDREMNTEAFF
j_call: TRBJ1-1
d_call: NA
v_call: TRBV21-1
clone_size: NA

cdr3_nt: TGTGCCAGCTCACAGTATCGGGAGAGCAATCAGCCCCAGCATTTT
cdr3_aa: CASSQYRESNQPQHF
j_call: TRBJ1-5
d_call: NA
v_call: TRBV18
clone_size: NA

cdr3_nt: TGTGCCAGCAGCTTAGCATTGGGACAGGGGAGGATAGGCTACACCTTC
cdr3_aa: CASSLALGQGRIGYTF
j_call: TRBJ1-2
d_call: TRBD1
v_call: TRBV7-8
clone_size: NA

cdr3_nt: TGTGCCAGCAGCCGGGCGCGGGAGAGCTCCTACGAGCAGTACTTC
cdr3_aa: CASSRARESSYEQYF
j_call: TRBJ2-7
d_call: TRBD2
v_call: TRBV6-5
clone_size: NA

cdr3_nt: TGTGCCAGCAGCCAAGAGGCCAGCGTTAGCACAGATACGCAGTATTTT
cdr3_aa: CASSQEASVSTDTQYF
j_call: TRBJ2-3
d_call: NA
v_call: TRBV4-2
clone_size: NA

cdr3_nt: TGTGCCTGGAGTGTATATCCCGGACAGGGCACAAACTACGAGCAGTACTTC
cdr3_aa: CAWSVYPGQGTNYEQYF
j_call: TRBJ2-7
d_call: TRBD1
v_call: TRBV30
clone_size: NA

cdr3_nt: TGTGCCAGCAGTTATCGGGTGACGAACACTGAAGCTTTCTTT
cdr3_aa: CASSYRVTNTEAFF
j_call: TRBJ1-1
d_call: NA
v_call: TRBV6-1
clone_size: NA

cdr3_nt: TGTGCCAGCAGCCAAGAAGGGGCGGGAAGCTCCTACGAGCAGTACTTC
cdr3_aa: CASSQEGAGSSYEQYF
j_call: TRBJ2-7
d_call: NA
v_call: TRBV4-2
clone_size: NA

cdr3_nt: TGCGCCAGCAGCGAGGGACTAGCGACGGTCTTC
cdr3_aa: CASSEGLATVF
j_call: TRBJ2-1
d_call: TRBD2
v_call: TRBV5-1
clone_size: NA

cdr3_nt: TGCGCCAGCAGCTTGGACAGTTCGAGTCAGCCCCAGCATTTT
cdr3_aa: CASSLDSSSQPQHF
j_call: TRBJ1-5
d_call: NA
v_call: TRBV5-1
clone_size: NA

cdr3_nt: TGTGCCAGCAGCTTAGATGGGAGTAACTATAATTCACCCCTCCACTTT
cdr3_aa: CASSLDGSNYNSPLHF
j_call: TRBJ1-6
d_call: NA
v_call: TRBV11-2
clone_size: NA

cdr3_nt: TGTGCCAGCAGCCGTCGGGCGGGACAGGGATGGCAGTACTTC
cdr3_aa: CASSRRAGQGWQYF
j_call: TRBJ2-7
d_call: TRBD1
v_call: TRBV11-1
clone_size: NA

cdr3_nt: TGTGCCAGTAGTATCTGGGACAGGGATAACTATGGCTACACCTTC
cdr3_aa: CASSIWDRDNYGYTF
j_call: TRBJ1-2
d_call: TRBD1
v_call: TRBV19
clone_size: NA

cdr3_nt: TGTGCCAGCAGCTTAGCGTCGGGGGAGACTGAAGCTTTCTTT
cdr3_aa: CASSLASGETEAFF
j_call: TRBJ1-1
d_call: NA
v_call: TRBV7-2
clone_size: NA

cdr3_nt: TGTGCCAGCAGTGGGATAGCGGGAAGGAATGCCTACGAGCAGTACTTC
cdr3_aa: CASSGIAGRNAYEQYF
j_call: TRBJ2-7
d_call: TRBD2
v_call: TRBV28
clone_size: once

cdr3_nt: TGCGCCAGCAGCCAAGATCCTGCCGCGGCAGCCTATGGCTACACCTTC
cdr3_aa: CASSQDPAAAAYGYTF
j_call: TRBJ1-2
d_call: NA
v_call: TRBV4-1
clone_size: NA

cdr3_nt: TGTGCCAGTAGCACTCGGGGTGTATTATTAGAGACCCAGTACTTC
cdr3_aa: CASSTRGVLLETQYF
j_call: TRBJ2-5
d_call: NA
v_call: TRBV19
clone_size: NA

cdr3_nt: TGTGCCAGCAGCGTCACAGCGGGGAACACTGAAGCTTTCTTT
cdr3_aa: CASSVTAGNTEAFF
j_call: TRBJ1-1
d_call: NA
v_call: TRBV9
clone_size: NA

cdr3_nt: TGTGCCAGTAGTTCCTCGACAGGGGGAGAAAAACTGTTTTTT
cdr3_aa: CASSSSTGGEKLFF
j_call: TRBJ1-4
d_call: TRBD1
v_call: TRBV19
clone_size: NA

cdr3_nt: TGTGCCTGGAGTGGTTCTCAAAAGGGGGAGCAGTACTTC
cdr3_aa: CAWSGSQKGEQYF
j_call: TRBJ2-7
d_call: NA
v_call: TRBV30
clone_size: NA

cdr3_nt: TGTGCCAGCAGAAGGACAGCTGGCGGCTACACCTTC
cdr3_aa: CASRRTAGGYTF
j_call: TRBJ1-2
d_call: NA
v_call: TRBV12-3/TRBV12-4
clone_size: NA

cdr3_nt: TGTGCCAGCAGTGTCATTGTCGGCGGAGAGCAGTTCTTC
cdr3_aa: CASSVIVGGEQFF
j_call: TRBJ2-1
d_call: NA
v_call: TRBV2
clone_size: NA

cdr3_nt: TGTGCCAGCAGCTCAGCGGGACAGGTATACGAGCAGTACTTC
cdr3_aa: CASSSAGQVYEQYF
j_call: TRBJ2-7
d_call: NA
v_call: TRBV7-9
clone_size: NA

cdr3_nt: TGTGCCAGCAGCTTAGCGGGAGCTCAATACAATGAGCAGTTCTTC
cdr3_aa: CASSLAGAQYNEQFF
j_call: TRBJ2-1
d_call: NA
v_call: TRBV7-9
clone_size: NA

cdr3_nt: TGTGCCAGCAGTCCCGGGACAGTACAAGCTTTCTTT
cdr3_aa: CASSPGTVQAFF
j_call: TRBJ1-1
d_call: TRBD1
v_call: TRBV12-3/TRBV12-4
clone_size: NA